This TCR beta chain is drawn from a study of OX40 agonist ivuxolimab in advanced cancers. For context, the study as a whole: Ivuxolimab, which targeted the costimulatory receptor OX40 (CD134), was an agonistic, fully human IgG2 monoclonal antibody. Intravenous ivuxolimab was administered to patients every 2 weeks at six dose levels: 0.01, 0.1, 0.3, 1.5, 3 and 10 mg/kg. Of the 50 to 55 dose-escalation patients, hepatocellular carcinoma was present in 19, melanoma in approximately 15, renal cell carcinoma in 9 and head and neck cancer in 9. A male proportion of 82.7% and a mean age of 60 years, ranging from about 20 to 80, were recorded for the dose-escalation cohort. Prior anti-PD-1, anti-PD-L1 or anti-CTLA-4 therapy was permitted, and 30% to 50% of dose-escalation patients had received checkpoint inhibitors. Partial responses were achieved by three dose-escalation patients, of whom one had hepatocellular carcinoma and two had cutaneous melanoma. Peripheral TCRbeta sequencing was intended to test whether TCR sequence diversity was altered and clonal T-cell expansion was caused by ivuxolimab. The paper reports the monotherapy dose-escalation portion (N of about 50 patients) of the phase I ivuxolimab trial. Beyond this particular receptor, the publication reports: The antigen specificity of the peripheral T cells that underwent clonal expansion was not determined. At doses of 0.1 to 3.0 mg/kg, clonal expansion of both CD4+ and CD8+ blood T cells was observed from baseline to week 6. After ivuxolimab, expanded clones were on average more numerous among CD8+ T cells than among CD4+ T cells. In the 0.1-3.0 mg/kg groups, partial responders had among the lowest normalized peripheral clonal expansion, particularly in CD8+ T cells. Low levels of normalized T-cell clonal expansion were also shown by some nonresponding patients.

For sequencing of the TCRbeta CDR3 region, genomic DNA was extracted from the sorted cells. The immunoSEQ Assay was used for sequencing of TCRbeta CDR3 regions. TCRdb took over this immuneACCESS table, retaining in-frame rearrangements with V and J assigned. Such tables are incomplete; in checked studies, under half of the missing clones stem from an unresolved V gene, and the remainder is unexplained. The sample profile shows tens of thousands of clones; 83% of them were found once. The top ten clonotypes cover approximately 1.4% of the sample. After removal of 10 bases from V and 5 bases from J, the junction retains 10 bases not matched to a gene. Reading from cysteine to phenylalanine, the CDR3 counts 14 amino acids. Just the 42-base CDR3 DNA is kept, in frame starting at base 1. From the germline V gene, CDR1 is ENHRY and CDR2 is SYGVKD. This clone turned up a few times. Its binding antigen is unknown. The sample holds no much larger clone one base away, and base qualities are not on file.

The trial excluded patients who had a history of autoimmune disease or who were on systemic immunosuppression. Peripheral blood for TCR sequencing was collected from all dose cohorts at baseline, on cycle 4 day 1, and on cycle 7 day 1. Samples were obtained from an open-label, multicenter, first-in-human phase I dose-escalation trial of ivuxolimab. Adults with locally advanced or metastatic melanoma, renal cell carcinoma, hepatocellular carcinoma or head and neck squamous cell carcinoma were enrolled in the trial. CD4+ and CD8+ T cells were sorted separately from peripheral blood before TCR sequencing.

Material: CD4+ or CD8+ T cells sorted from blood, obtained in a trial of the OX40 agonist ivuxolimab. The chain is made from TRBV10-3 and TRBJ2-7; TRBD1 lines up with 11 middle nucleotides. The receptor's source is an adult with an advanced solid tumor such as melanoma, head and neck, liver or kidney cancer. The CDR3 sequence is CATNPGQGVHEQYF. The DNA reads TGTGCCACCAATCCGGGACAGGGGGTCCACGAGCAGTACTTC.